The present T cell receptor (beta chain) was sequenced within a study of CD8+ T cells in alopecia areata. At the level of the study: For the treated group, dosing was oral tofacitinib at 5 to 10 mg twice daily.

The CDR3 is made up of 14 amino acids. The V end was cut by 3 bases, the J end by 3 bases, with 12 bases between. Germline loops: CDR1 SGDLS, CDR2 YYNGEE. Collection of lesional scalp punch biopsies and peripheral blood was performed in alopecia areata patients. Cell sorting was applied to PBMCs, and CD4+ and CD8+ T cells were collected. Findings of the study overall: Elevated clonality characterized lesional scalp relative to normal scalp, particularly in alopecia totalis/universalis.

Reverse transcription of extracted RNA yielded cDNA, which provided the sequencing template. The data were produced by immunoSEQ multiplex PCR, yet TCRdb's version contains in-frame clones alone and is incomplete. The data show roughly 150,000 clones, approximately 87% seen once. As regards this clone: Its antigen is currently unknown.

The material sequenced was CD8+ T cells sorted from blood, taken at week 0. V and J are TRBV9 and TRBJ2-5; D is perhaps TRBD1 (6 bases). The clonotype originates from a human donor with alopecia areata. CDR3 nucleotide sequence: TGTGCCAGCAGCGAGGGGAACAGGGAAGAGACCCAGTACTTC. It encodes CASSEGNREETQYF.